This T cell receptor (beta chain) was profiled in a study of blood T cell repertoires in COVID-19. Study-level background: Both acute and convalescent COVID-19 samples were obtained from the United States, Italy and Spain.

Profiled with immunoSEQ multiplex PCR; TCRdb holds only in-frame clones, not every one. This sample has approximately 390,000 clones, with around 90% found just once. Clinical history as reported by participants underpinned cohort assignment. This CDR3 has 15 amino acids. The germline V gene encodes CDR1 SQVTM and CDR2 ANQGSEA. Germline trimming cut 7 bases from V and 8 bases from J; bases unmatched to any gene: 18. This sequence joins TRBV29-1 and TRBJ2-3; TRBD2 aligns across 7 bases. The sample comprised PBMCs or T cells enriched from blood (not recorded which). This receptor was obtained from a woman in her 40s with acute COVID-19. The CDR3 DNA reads TGCAGCGCTGCCTCGCTCGCGGGGGAGGGAGGTACGCAGTATTTT. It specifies CSAASLAGEGGTQYF.